A selection of T cell receptor beta chains follows, all from one sample in a study of blood T cell repertoires in COVID-19. TCRdb's copy holds only in-frame clones and misses some; the assay was immunoSEQ multiplex PCR. Of 140,000 to 150,000 clones detected, about nine tenths appear once; the ten largest clones hold about 37%. What was sequenced was peripheral blood. Receptor source: a man aged 50-59 years who had recovered from COVID-19. The conserved cysteine and the conserved F or W are not part of the CDR3 here.

TRBV10-3	TRBJ2-1	AISAPSGGALNEQF
TRBV7-9	TRBJ2-5	ASSPPLRQAVETQY
TRBV6-5	TRBJ1-2	ASSPGQGSGGYT
TRBV11-2	TRBJ2-5	ASNLAGDGETQY
TRBV19	TRBJ2-3	ASSRLRESTDTQY
TRBV7-9	TRBJ2-7	ASSSRTGMREQY
TRBV6-2/TRBV6-3	TRBJ2-3	ASSYSISVVYSDTQY
TRBV19	TRBJ1-1	ASSIPGTGNTEAF
TRBV19	TRBJ2-1	ATSWGRGISNEQF
TRBV11-3	TRBJ1-2	ASSLGPGEGYT
TRBV6-5	TRBJ1-1	ASSRTGLNTEAF
TRBV7-9	TRBJ1-2	TSSSGQVYGYT
TRBV30	TRBJ2-3	AWTYRGDTQY